This T cell receptor beta chain was captured in a study of graft-versus-host responses after intestinal transplantation. Study summary: Recipients underwent multivisceral, liver-intestinal, or isolated intestinal transplants. Points from the study as a whole: Some GvH clones appeared in ileal mucosa or blood before recipient bone marrow.

Profiling relied on immunoSEQ multiplex PCR, and the TCRdb table lists in-frame clones only, not all of them. The sample contains 40,000 to 55,000 clones, less than 85% of which appear only once. Points on this clone: Its cognate antigen is unknown.

The sequence was collected from a human donor who was the organ donor for an intestinal transplant. Sequences were derived from unstimulated CD4+ T cells sorted from spleen or lymph node cells, sampled before transplant.

The CDR3, as DNA: TGTGCCAGCAGCCAGCCGGGGGGGACTAAAGATACGCAGTATTTT. It is translated as CASSQPGGTKDTQYF. The chain has TRBV11-2 and TRBJ2-3, with 8 positions matching TRBD2. CDR1 is SGHAT, CDR2 FQNNGV, per germline. This CDR3 contains 15 residues. V shed 5 bases, J shed 5 bases, and the junction held 9 bases outside the gene matches.